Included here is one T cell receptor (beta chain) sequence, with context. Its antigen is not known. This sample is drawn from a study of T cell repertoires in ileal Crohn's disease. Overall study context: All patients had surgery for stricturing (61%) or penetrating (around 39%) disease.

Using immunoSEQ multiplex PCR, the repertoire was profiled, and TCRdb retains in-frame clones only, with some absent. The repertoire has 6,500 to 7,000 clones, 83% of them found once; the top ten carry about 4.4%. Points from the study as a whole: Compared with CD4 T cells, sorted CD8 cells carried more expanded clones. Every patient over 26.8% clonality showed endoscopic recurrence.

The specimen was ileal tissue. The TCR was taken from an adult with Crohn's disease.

In DNA, the CDR3 is TGTGCCATCAGTGACTCCACTAGCGGGAGCGGCGACGAGCAGTACTTC. Protein sequence: CAISDSTSGSGDEQYF. The V call is TRBV10-3, the J call TRBJ2-7; 11 nucleotides align to TRBD2. CDR1 is ENHRY and CDR2 is SYGVKD in the germline V gene. Germline trimming cut 3 bases from V and 5 bases from J; bases unmatched to any gene: 9. The CDR3 extends over 16 amino acids.